These T cell receptor beta chains were read from a single sample in a study of blood T cell repertoires in COVID-19. The assay was immunoSEQ multiplex PCR, and TCRdb's table has in-frame clones only and misses some. The sample lists approximately 150,000 clones, around 81% occurring once. Specimen: peripheral blood. Receptors were obtained from a man between 60 and 70 years old with active or convalescent COVID-19. Both conserved end residues are part of each CDR3. D genes are given only for firm matches. Clone size is stated in some rows and not others, as once, few, many or a class when expanded.

abundance | d_gene | v_gene | CDR3aa
NA | TRBD1 | TRBV5-1 | CASKPDRGVAMNTEAFF
few | TRBD2 | TRBV7-3 | CASSLRGGLSGANVLTF
NA | TRBD1 | TRBV5-1 | CASSLVPGGGQPQHF
NA | NA | TRBV7-8 | CASSRGPGANVLTF
NA | NA | TRBV4-1 | CASSHPTGGTEAFF
NA | NA | TRBV5-4 | CASSSPRTVNYGYTF
NA | NA | TRBV18 | CASSPQEGRGSGYTF
NA | TRBD1 | TRBV12-3/TRBV12-4 | CASSQQGNTQYF
NA | TRBD1 | TRBV7-2 | CASSPGQGAYEQYF
NA | TRBD1 | TRBV2 | CASRITGVYEQYF
NA | TRBD2 | TRBV11-1 | CASSDAAGGYNEQFF
NA | TRBD1 | TRBV5-6 | CASSLRDRGLFFF
NA | TRBD1 | TRBV28 | CASSFPRTGADEQYF
NA | TRBD2 | TRBV4-1 | CASSQVSGVPQETQYF
NA | TRBD1 | TRBV19 | CASSETGESEAFF
NA | TRBD1 | TRBV7-6 | CASSLGGQGLVYEQYF
NA | NA | TRBV28 | CASSFPAGHSYEQYF
NA | NA | TRBV7-9 | CASSLPVAKNIQYF
few | NA | TRBV5-5 | CASSLGAGIKTEAFF
NA | NA | TRBV4-1 | CASSQETNYEQYF
NA | NA | TRBV29-1 | CSVAQGGSDTEAFF
NA | NA | TRBV7-9 | CASSWYEKETQYF
NA | TRBD1 | TRBV2 | CASSEAQGAQPQHF
NA | TRBD2 | TRBV11-3 | CASSTRLAGSTDTQYF
NA | NA | TRBV6-4 | CASSDGLEQYF
NA | TRBD2 | TRBV3-1/TRBV3-2 | CASSPGLAGGQETQYF
few | NA | TRBV19 | CASTTDSLYGYTF
NA | NA | TRBV28 | CASSLESGRGINQPQHF
NA | NA | TRBV10-2 | CASSVAGKAYEQFF
NA | TRBD2 | TRBV11-3 | CASSTTSAAETQYF
NA | NA | TRBV11-1 | CASSLEVWAETQYF
NA | TRBD1 | TRBV24-1 | CATSDVSGTGYLETQYF
NA | TRBD1 | TRBV18 | CASSPAGTGGTNEQFF
NA | TRBD2 | TRBV7-6 | CASSLWETVRGAQYF
NA | TRBD1 | TRBV4-2 | CASSQMDRDTEAFF
NA | TRBD1 | TRBV5-1 | CASSLAPGTGDEKLFF
NA | TRBD2 | TRBV9 | CASSVQRGGIDEQFF
NA | TRBD1 | TRBV6-5 | CASSKGTGDYEQYF
few | NA | TRBV7-2 | CASSLVRAWSTGELFF
NA | NA | TRBV18 | CASSPSPSLLSGNTIYF
NA | NA | TRBV11-1 | CASSLPSQETQYF
NA | TRBD1 | TRBV5-1 | CASSPGTGTATDTQYF